This T cell receptor (beta chain) was observed in a study of CD8 T cells in ankylosing spondylitis. This clonotype was found a few times. What it binds is unknown. The V and J ends lost 1 base and 8 bases respectively, with 15 bases between them. CDR1 is KGHSH and CDR2 is LQKENI in the germline V gene. This CDR3 comprises 15 residues. Findings and limits, study-wide: One TCR beta motif, made up of seven to nine highly homologous variants, appeared characteristic of ankylosing spondylitis blood.

The authors made TCR beta libraries by quantitative 5'-RACE with molecular barcodes. A single record per CDR3 protein comes from TCRdb applying MiXCR to the 5' RACE reads. This sample carries 350,000 to 550,000 distinct CDR3 sequences, roughly 26% of them seen once, and the ten largest clones take 0.89%. The sample taken for sequencing was blood, either unsorted or a sorted T cell fraction (not recorded which). The receptor comes from a male donor with ankylosing spondylitis. The chain uses TRBV18 and TRBJ1-5; D perhaps matches TRBD1 (5 bases). The CDR3 nucleotides read TGTGCCAGCTCACCACTGGGGCTTCCCCAGGAGCCCCAGCATTTT. As protein: CASSPLGLPQEPQHF.